This is a list of T cell receptor beta chains from one sample in a study of shared clonotypes between healthy human individuals. The protocol was immunoSEQ multiplex PCR, while the TCRdb copy is restricted to in-frame clones and leaves out a portion. This sample has roughly 2,000,000 clones; roughly 95% occur once, and the top ten carry 1.5% to 2%. Sequencing used naive CD8+ T cells from PBMCs. The receptors stem from a man between 18 and 29 years old in good health. Some clones in this sample may be carry-over from other donors' samples. Each CDR3 is given with its conserved first and last residue. The D gene is left open where the match is weak. Size is omitted from some rows. Given values are once, few, many or a class for expanded clones.

TRBJ2-1	-	TRBV30	-	CAWSHLPGAYNEQFF	TGTGCCTGGAGCCACTTGCCGGGGGCCTACAATGAGCAGTTCTTC
TRBJ2-7	-	TRBV4-1	TRBD1	CASSLIHIGQGIEQYF	TGCGCCAGCAGCCTAATTCATATAGGACAGGGCATCGAGCAGTACTTC
TRBJ1-1	-	TRBV27	-	CASRPNRAGGTEAFF	TGTGCCAGCAGGCCGAACAGGGCGGGAGGCACTGAAGCTTTCTTT
TRBJ1-2	-	TRBV28	TRBD1	CASSGTGQVGYTF	TGTGCCAGCAGTGGGACAGGTCAGGTGGGCTACACCTTC
TRBJ2-5	-	TRBV18	TRBD1	CASSSGTGEETQYF	TGTGCCAGCTCATCCGGGACAGGGGAAGAGACCCAGTACTTC
TRBJ1-5	-	TRBV9	-	CASGTGGNQPQHF	TGTGCCAGTGGGACGGGGGGCAATCAGCCCCAGCATTTT
TRBJ1-2	few	TRBV13	-	CASSLDRTFYGYTF	TGTGCCAGCAGCTTAGACAGGACCTTCTATGGCTACACCTTC
TRBJ2-7	-	TRBV28	TRBD2	CASSILAGHEQYF	TGTGCCAGCAGTATCCTAGCGGGCCACGAGCAGTACTTC
TRBJ1-2	-	TRBV9	TRBD1	CASSGPRGGTGVISYGYTF	TGTGCCAGCAGCGGCCCCCGAGGGGGGACAGGGGTTATTAGCTATGGCTACACCTTC
TRBJ2-2	-	TRBV6-4	-	CASRETLTGTGELFF	TGTGCCAGCAGGGAGACATTAACAGGGACCGGGGAGCTGTTTTTT
TRBJ2-7	-	TRBV9	TRBD1	CASSTRPGQGTYEQYF	TGTGCCAGCAGCACTCGCCCGGGACAGGGGACCTACGAGCAGTACTTC
TRBJ1-2	-	TRBV30	TRBD1	CAWRQGLRNYGYTF	TGTGCCTGGAGACAGGGGTTAAGAAACTATGGCTACACCTTC
TRBJ2-2	-	TRBV5-1	TRBD1	CASSTGQGVTPNTGELFF	TGCGCCAGCAGCACGGGACAGGGGGTGACACCGAACACCGGGGAGCTGTTTTTT
TRBJ2-2	-	TRBV28	-	CASSPYPGDTGELFF	TGTGCCAGCAGCCCTTATCCGGGGGACACCGGGGAGCTGTTTTTT
TRBJ2-3	-	TRBV5-1	TRBD1	CASSWAPTGGSDTQYF	TGCGCCAGCAGCTGGGCCCCGACAGGGGGCTCGGATACGCAGTATTTT
TRBJ2-1	-	TRBV5-1	-	CASSSAGEQFF	TGCGCCAGCAGCTCTGCCGGTGAGCAGTTCTTC
TRBJ1-1	-	TRBV29-1	TRBD1	CSVEEEGEGASEAFF	TGCAGCGTTGAAGAGGAGGGGGAGGGGGCATCGGAAGCTTTCTTT
TRBJ2-1	-	TRBV2	-	CASSEVGGNEQFF	TGTGCCAGCAGTGAAGTCGGGGGTAATGAGCAGTTCTTC
TRBJ1-4	-	TRBV29-1	TRBD1	CSVGRTGATNEKLFF	TGCAGCGTAGGGCGGACAGGGGCAACTAATGAAAAACTGTTTTTT
TRBJ2-7	-	TRBV15	TRBD1	CATSTEGGQGAHEQYF	TGTGCCACCAGCACCGAGGGAGGACAGGGGGCCCACGAGCAGTACTTC
TRBJ2-7	-	TRBV6-1	TRBD1	CASSPGQGGYEQYF	TGTGCCAGCAGCCCGGGACAGGGAGGGTACGAGCAGTACTTC
TRBJ2-1	-	TRBV6-6	TRBD1	CASSYSGQAHEQFF	TGTGCCAGCAGTTACTCGGGACAGGCCCATGAGCAGTTCTTC